A single T cell receptor (beta chain) is shown here with its context. Its antigen remains unknown. This entry comes from a study of graft-versus-host responses after intestinal transplantation. Across the study: Every transplant recipient was induced with anti-thymocyte globulin, then maintained on tacrolimus and steroids for approximately three years.

Repertoires were generated with immunoSEQ multiplex PCR, while TCRdb's copy carries only in-frame clones and drops some. The sample consists of some 130,000 clones, roughly 92% of them appearing once. Study conclusions and caveats: GvH clonotypes were identified within recipient marrow, with a subset emerging first in ileum or blood. High graft-versus-host to host-versus-graft T cell clonal ratios marked allografts of patients with graft-donor macrochimerism.

The CDR3 has 15 residues. Germline V gene data show CDR1 as SGDLS and CDR2 as YYNGEE. J lost 7 bases, V lost 0 bases, and 7 bases had no gene match. Sequenced here: unstimulated CD4+ T cells sorted from spleen or lymph node cells, sampled before intestinal transplant. The clonotype comes from a human donor who received an intestinal transplant. V usage is TRBV9 and J usage is TRBJ1-3; the match to TRBD1 covers 7 bases. CDR3 bases: TGTGCCAGCAGCGTAGGGGACAGACTGAGGAACACCATATATTTT. This sequence encodes CASSVGDRLRNTIYF.